The T cell receptor beta chain described here comes from a study of regulatory T cells in long-lasting Graves disease. Time point denoted: newly diagnosed GD, antithyroid drugs for less than 3 months. Extracted PBMC RNA gave rise to the TCR library. This clonotype has a count of ten or more. Trimming removed 5 bases at V and 11 bases at J, with 18 bases between. Germline lookup yields CDR1 SGHTA and CDR2 FQGNSA. CDR3 length: 13 residues. According to the study, TCR beta libraries were built with iRepertoire HTBI primers and CDR3-region Arm-PCR. TCRdb redid the calling of the multiplex PCR reads with MiXCR, one entry per CDR3 protein. The profile shows around 250,000 distinct CDR3 sequences, roughly a fifth of them singletons.

The sequence derives from a female donor with Graves disease. This specimen consisted of peripheral blood mononuclear cells (PBMCs), obtained at new diagnosis, from a patient treated with antithyroid drugs. The rearrangement uses TRBV7-2 and TRBJ1-1; D is unclear. CDR3 coding DNA: TGTGCCAGCAGCCCGTACAATACCTGGAGCGCTTTCTTT. Protein sequence: CASSPYNTWSAFF.